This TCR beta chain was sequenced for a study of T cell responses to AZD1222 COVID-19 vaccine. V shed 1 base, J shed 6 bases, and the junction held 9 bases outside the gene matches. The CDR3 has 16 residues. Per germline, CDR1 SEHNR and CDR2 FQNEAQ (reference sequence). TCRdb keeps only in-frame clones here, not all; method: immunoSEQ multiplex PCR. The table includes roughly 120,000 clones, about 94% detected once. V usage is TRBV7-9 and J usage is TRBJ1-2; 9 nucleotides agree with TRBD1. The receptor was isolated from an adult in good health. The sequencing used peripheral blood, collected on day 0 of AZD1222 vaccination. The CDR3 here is CASSLGGTGSLHGYTF. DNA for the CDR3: TGTGCCAGCAGCTTAGGTGGGACAGGGAGTTTGCATGGCTACACCTTC.